The rows below give T cell receptor beta chains drawn from one sample of a study. TCRdb used MiXCR to reprocess the RT-PCR reads, holding one entry per CDR3 protein. The sample shows about 680,000 distinct CDR3 sequences, 14% of them seen only once. The sequenced sample consisted of memory CD4+ T cells from blood. Receptors originate from a female donor in good health, serving as a healthy control. The CDR3 runs from the conserved cysteine through the conserved F or W. Each record gives: J gene, CDR3 length, V gene, clone size, D gene, CDR3 DNA, CDR3 protein. The D gene is left open where the match is weak. A row's size may be missing; if present it is once, few, many or a size class.

>TRBJ2-1|15|TRBV7-9|few|TRBD2
TGTGCCAGCAGCCCCCGACAAAGAGCGGGACGTGAGCAGTTCTTC
CASSPRQRAGREQFF
>TRBJ2-7|12|TRBV20-1|many|.
TGCAGTGCTAGAGTCGGAGATACACATGAGTACTTC
CSARVGDTHEYF
>TRBJ2-3|15|TRBV29-1|many|.
TGCAGCGCCTCGTCCGGGACAAGGAGCACAGATACGCAGTATTTT
CSASSGTRSTDTQYF
>TRBJ1-1|13|TRBV20-1|few|.
TGCAGTGCTAAGCAGGGTTCCGGCACTGAAGCTTTCTTT
CSAKQGSGTEAFF
>TRBJ2-7|15|TRBV9|few|TRBD1
TGTGCCAGCAGCGTAGACATGGACAGGCGCAGCGAGCAGTACTTC
CASSVDMDRRSEQYF
>TRBJ2-1|15|TRBV6-6|many|.
TGTGCCAGCAGTTACCATGACTATCTGGGCAATGAGCAGTTCTTC
CASSYHDYLGNEQFF
>TRBJ1-1|15|TRBV20-1|.|.
TGCAGTGCTAGTGTCGCACAGGGCCGTGCTGCTGAAGCTTTCTTT
CSASVAQGRAAEAFF
>TRBJ2-7|17|TRBV3-1|few|TRBD2
TGTGCCAGCAGCCAACGGACTAGCGGGAGAGATCTTGGCGAGCAGTACTTC
CASSQRTSGRDLGEQYF
>TRBJ2-5|15|TRBV12-3/TRBV12-4|few|TRBD1
TGTGCCAGCAGTAATGGACAGGGGGATGAAGAGACCCAGTACTTC
CASSNGQGDEETQYF
>TRBJ2-2|13|TRBV20-1|.|.
TGCAGTGCCCCGACGCCAGGCACCGGGGAGCTGTTTTTT
CSAPTPGTGELFF
>TRBJ1-5|15|TRBV28|.|.
TGTGCCAGCAACCGGGGCGAACAAAGCTTAACGTCACAGCATTTT
CASNRGEQSLTSQHF
>TRBJ2-7|13|TRBV28|.|TRBD1
TGTGCCAGCAGTCCGGGACAGTCGAACGAGCAGTACTTC
CASSPGQSNEQYF
>TRBJ1-4|15|TRBV27|.|TRBD1
TGTGCCAGCAGGCTTACCGGGACAGGGACTGAAAAACTGTTTTTT
CASRLTGTGTEKLFF
>TRBJ2-3|15|TRBV5-1|.|TRBD1
TGCGCCAGCAGTTTTACAGGGGCGGTCTCAGATACGCAGTATTTT
CASSFTGAVSDTQYF
>TRBJ1-6|15|TRBV7-2|.|TRBD1
TGTGCCAGCAGCCCTACCAGACAGGGGGCTTCACCCCTCCACTTT
CASSPTRQGASPLHF
>TRBJ2-7|13|TRBV6-5|many|.
TGTGCCAGTGGGCAGGGACCCTCCTACGAGCAGTACTTC
CASGQGPSYEQYF
>TRBJ2-2|15|TRBV11-3|.|TRBD2
TGTGCCAGCAGCTTAGATAGCGGGGTAACCGGGGAGCTGTTTTTT
CASSLDSGVTGELFF
>TRBJ1-5|15|TRBV7-9|many|.
TGTGCCAGCAGCTTGGGGGGGTATAGCAATCAGCCCCAGCATTTT
CASSLGGYSNQPQHF
>TRBJ2-7|15|TRBV10-3|few|TRBD2
TGTGCCATCAGTGAGTCAGGGCTAGCGGGATTTTCTCAGTACTTC
CAISESGLAGFSQYF
>TRBJ1-1|14|TRBV12-3/TRBV12-4|many|.
TGTGCCAGCAGTTATTTGGTGGAGAACACTGAAGCTTTCTTT
CASSYLVENTEAFF
>TRBJ2-1|16|TRBV20-1|.|.
TGCAGTGCTCGAAGTATAGCGGCCAGCTCCTACAATGAGCAGTTCTTC
CSARSIAASSYNEQFF
>TRBJ1-5|14|TRBV24-1|.|.
TGTGCCACCAGTGACCCCATCAGCAATCAGCCCCAGCATTTT
CATSDPISNQPQHF
>TRBJ2-7|13|TRBV10-3|many|TRBD1
TGTGCCATCAGTGATAACAGGGGCGACGAGCAGTACTTC
CAISDNRGDEQYF
>TRBJ2-1|13|TRBV15|.|TRBD2
TGTGCCACCGCCCTGACTAGCGGGAGGATTCAGTTCTTC
CATALTSGRIQFF
>TRBJ2-3|17|TRBV10-1|.|.
TGCGCCAGCAGTGAGTCGATTGGACGGGTAAGCACAGATACGCAGTATTTT
CASSESIGRVSTDTQYF
>TRBJ1-2|14|TRBV20-1|many|.
TGCAGTGCTAGAGGTGCAGGTTATGGCTATGGCTACACCTTC
CSARGAGYGYGYTF
>TRBJ1-6|15|TRBV4-3|.|.
TGCGCCAGCAGCCAGGGTCGGCAGGGTGACACACCCCTCCACTTT
CASSQGRQGDTPLHF
>TRBJ1-2|15|TRBV12-3/TRBV12-4|many|TRBD1
TGTGCCAGCAGTTCCCTTGGACAGGGGGCCGTAGGCTACACCTTC
CASSSLGQGAVGYTF
>TRBJ1-5|15|TRBV6-5|many|.
TGTGCCAGCAGCCTACTGGGGGGTTCGGGTCAGCCCCAGCATTTT
CASSLLGGSGQPQHF
>TRBJ2-5|16|TRBV24-1|.|TRBD2
TGTGCCACCAGTGACATAGCGGGAGGGCCCAGAGAGACCCAGTACTTC
CATSDIAGGPRETQYF
>TRBJ1-1|12|TRBV12-3/TRBV12-4|.|.
TGTGCTCAGCGTTCCGTGAACACTGAAGCTTTCTTT
CAQRSVNTEAFF
>TRBJ2-3|16|TRBV6-6|many|TRBD1
TGTGCCAGCAGACACTTGCCGGGACAGGGAACAGATACGCAGTATTTT
CASRHLPGQGTDTQYF
>TRBJ2-7|15|TRBV6-1|few|TRBD2
TGTGCCAGCAGTGTACTCGGACTAGCGGGAGGCGAGCAGTACTTC
CASSVLGLAGGEQYF
>TRBJ1-1|15|TRBV6-1|.|.
TGTGCCAGCAGGCTGCGACAGGACTTGAACACTGAAGCTTTCTTT
CASRLRQDLNTEAFF
>TRBJ2-5|11|TRBV6-2/TRBV6-3|.|.
TGTGCCAGCACCTTCTCAGAGACCCAGTACTTC
CASTFSETQYF
>TRBJ1-6|16|TRBV7-2|.|.
TGTGCCAGCAGCCTCGTGGGAGGGGTGGCAAATTCACCCCTCCACTTT
CASSLVGGVANSPLHF
>TRBJ2-1|12|TRBV9|few|.
TGTGCCAGCAGCGTGGATTCCGGCAAGCAGTTCTTC
CASSVDSGKQFF
>TRBJ1-1|13|TRBV6-2/TRBV6-3|.|.
TGTGCCAGCAGCCCCTCAACCCCCGCTGAAGCTTTCTTT
CASSPSTPAEAFF
>TRBJ2-3|14|TRBV20-1|.|.
TGCAGTGCCGCAGACGGGGGAAGCACAGATACGCAGTATTTT
CSAADGGSTDTQYF
>TRBJ2-5|14|TRBV20-1|.|.
TGCAGTGCTAGAATGGACAGCGACCAAGAGACCCAGTACTTC
CSARMDSDQETQYF
>TRBJ1-2|13|TRBV5-1|many|.
TGCGCCAGCAGCCCGGACCCTAACTATGGCTACACCTTC
CASSPDPNYGYTF
>TRBJ2-3|19|TRBV15|.|TRBD2
TGTGCCACCAGCAGAGCAGTGTTCCAGCGGGGTGCGGGCACAGATACGCAGTATTTT
CATSRAVFQRGAGTDTQYF
>TRBJ2-4|16|TRBV4-3|many|TRBD2
TGCGCCAGCAGCCAAGATGCAGGCAACGGGGGGAACATTCAGTACTTC
CASSQDAGNGGNIQYF
>TRBJ1-1|14|TRBV5-1|.|TRBD1
TGCGCCAGCAGCCAGGGACAGGGGGGCACTGAAGCTTTCTTT
CASSQGQGGTEAFF
>TRBJ1-6|16|TRBV6-2/TRBV6-3|.|TRBD1
TGTGCCAGCAGCATATATCGGACAGGGGTTAATTCACCCCCCCACTTT
CASSIYRTGVNSPPHF
>TRBJ1-1|15|TRBV5-5|few|.
TGTGCCAGCAGCTTGGGAGGGACTATGAACACTGAAGCTTTCTTT
CASSLGGTMNTEAFF
>TRBJ1-1|14|TRBV29-1|.|.
TGCAGCGTTGCGTCACAGGGAACGAACACTGAAGCTTTCTTT
CSVASQGTNTEAFF
>TRBJ2-3|12|TRBV29-1|many|.
TGCAGCGTTACACCTAGCACAGATACGCAGTATTTT
CSVTPSTDTQYF
>TRBJ1-2|15|TRBV14|few|.
TGTGCCAGCAGCCAAGGGACGGCTACTAACTATGGCTACACCTTC
CASSQGTATNYGYTF
>TRBJ2-2|15|TRBV6-5|many|.
TGTGCCAGCAGTTCCGGGAGTGGGTTGCCCGGGGAGCTGTTTTTT
CASSSGSGLPGELFF
>TRBJ2-7|14|TRBV6-5|.|.
TGTGCCAGCAGTTCCCCTTCAGGACAGTACGAGCAGTACTTC
CASSSPSGQYEQYF
>TRBJ1-4|13|TRBV20-1|few|.
TGCAGTGCTACACAGGGAACTAATGAAAAACTGTTTTTT
CSATQGTNEKLFF
>TRBJ2-7|17|TRBV7-8|.|.
TGTGCCAGCAGCCCTAGAGGGGGCGGGAGTATGTTGTACGAGCAGTACTTC
CASSPRGGGSMLYEQYF
>TRBJ2-5|14|TRBV29-1|many|.
TGCAGCGCTCGGGGAAGTCTGGGAAAAGAGACCCAGTACTTC
CSARGSLGKETQYF